This entry lists 14 T cell receptor beta chains sequenced from one sample in a study of OX40 agonist ivuxolimab in advanced cancers. Clones were read by immunoSEQ multiplex PCR, and TCRdb kept only the in-frame ones, dropping some. The data show about 84,000 clones, nearly 95% seen once. Source: CD4+ or CD8+ T cells sorted from blood, taken in a trial of the OX40 agonist ivuxolimab. Source of these receptors: an adult with an advanced solid tumor such as melanoma, head and neck, liver or kidney cancer.

This rearrangement joins TRBV30 to TRBJ2-3; D gene ambiguous. Trimming took 2 bases from V and 0 from J, leaving 12 bases between them. The germline V gene has CDR1 GTSNPN and CDR2 SVGIG (reference sequence). This CDR3 has 15 residues. The CDR3 here is CAWSPRSVSTDTQYF. In DNA, the CDR3 is TGTGCCTGGAGTCCCCGGTCGGTCAGCACAGATACGCAGTATTTT.

V usage is TRBV7-9 and J usage is TRBJ1-2; no clear D gene. Trimming pared 2 bases from V and 1 base from J, leaving 11 bases between. The CDR3 covers 15 residues. Germline V gene data show CDR1 as SEHNR and CDR2 as FQNEAQ (reference sequence). This CDR3 reads CASSLWRPNNYGYTF. The DNA for the CDR3 is TGTGCCAGCAGCTTATGGAGACCCAATAACTATGGCTACACCTTC. The complete variable domain, with remaining parts taken from reference TRBV7-9 and TRBJ1-2, reads DTGVSQNPRHKITKRGQNVTFRCDPISEHNRLYWYRQTLGQGPEFLTYFQNEAQLEKSRLLSDRFSAERPKGSFSTLEIQRTEQGDSAMYLCASSLWRPNNYGYTFGSGTRLTVV.

The V call is TRBV27, the J call TRBJ2-7; no definite D call. This CDR3 has 13 residues. The germline V gene encodes CDR1 MNHEY and CDR2 SMNVEV (reference sequence). The ends were cut back, 3 bases at V and 2 bases at J, with 8 bases in the middle. CDR3 loop: CASSFSRTYEQYF. The CDR3 nucleotides are TGTGCCAGCAGTTTTTCGCGAACCTACGAGCAGTACTTC.

This clone was counted a few times. CDR3 sequence (DNA): TGTGCCAGCAGCCCCGGGTCCACTGAAGCTTTCTTT. Translating gives CASSPGSTEAFF. J is TRBJ1-1 and V is TRBV7-9; D is uncertain. The ends were cut back, 5 bases at V and 4 bases at J, with 8 bases in the middle. Germline V CDR1 and CDR2: SEHNR, FQNEAQ (reference sequence). The CDR3 length is 12 residues. Together with reference TRBV7-9 and TRBJ1-1, the CDR3 gives the full variable domain: DTGVSQNPRHKITKRGQNVTFRCDPISEHNRLYWYRQTLGQGPEFLTYFQNEAQLEKSRLLSDRFSAERPKGSFSTLEIQRTEQGDSAMYLCASSPGSTEAFFGQGTRLTVV.

This rearrangement joins TRBV28 to TRBJ1-1; tentatively, D is TRBD1 (6 bases). The CDR3 is 14 residues long. The V gene's germline CDR1 is MDHEN and CDR2 SYDVKM. V lost 6 bases and J lost 4, with 15 bases in between. In DNA form, the CDR3 reads TGTGCCAGCAGGGGTTGGGGGGCTGCCACTGAAGCTTTCTTT. Translating gives CASRGWGAATEAFF.

The genes are TRBV9 and TRBJ2-2; 7 bases map to TRBD2. The CDR3 totals 16 residues. The germline V gene encodes CDR1 SGDLS and CDR2 YYNGEE. After removal of 0 bases from V and 6 bases from J, the junction contained 8 bases not matched to a gene. CDR3 amino acids: CASSVAAGASAGELFF. Written as DNA, the CDR3 is TGTGCCAGCAGCGTAGCTGCGGGAGCGAGCGCCGGGGAGCTGTTTTTT.

V and J are TRBV7-2 and TRBJ2-7; 7 bases match TRBD2. Losses at the gene ends were 5 bases for V and 4 bases for J; bases not matched to a gene: 14. Germline V gene sequence: CDR1 SGHTA, CDR2 FQGNSA. CDR3 size: 16 residues. As DNA, the CDR3 is TGTGCCAGCAGCCCGGAGGGCGGGAGTGTGGGGTACGAGCAGTACTTC. It yields the protein CASSPEGGSVGYEQYF.

The rearrangement joins TRBV19 to TRBJ1-5; perhaps TRBD1 as D (5 bases). V lost 5 bases and J 1 base, leaving 15 bases between the germline ends. The germline CDR1 and CDR2 sequences are LNHDA and SQIVND (reference sequence). The CDR3 sequence is 16 residues long. The CDR3 nucleotides are TGTGCCAGTAGTCACTTTTCGACAGAAAGCAATCAGCCCCAGCATTTT. This sequence encodes CASSHFSTESNQPQHF.

V and J are TRBV19 and TRBJ2-7, with 9 bases identical to TRBD2. Germline V CDR1 and CDR2: LNHDA, SQIVND (reference sequence). V dropped 6 bases and J dropped 0; count of bases not matched to a gene: 18. This CDR3 contains 19 residues. The DNA of the CDR3 is TGTGCCAGTAGCGCAAGGCAGGGGAGGACTAGCGCGTTCTCCTACGAGCAGTACTTC. It codes for CASSARQGRTSAFSYEQYF.

This clone is a singleton in its sample. The chain couples TRBV7-2 to TRBJ2-6; 7 nucleotides agree with TRBD2. Per the germline V gene, CDR1 is SGHTA and CDR2 is FQGNSA. This CDR3 has 19 residues. J lost 0 bases, V lost 2 bases, and 10 bases had no gene match. CDR3 nucleotides: TGTGCCAGCAGCTTATTTTTCCAGGGACTAAGCTCTGGGGCCAACGTCCTGACTTTC. This encodes CASSLFFQGLSSGANVLTF.

The chain is built from TRBV29-1 and TRBJ1-2; D might be TRBD1 (6 bases). The length of the CDR3 is 13 residues. Germline V gives CDR1 SQVTM, CDR2 ANQGSEA. V was cut by 1 base and J by 8 bases, with 14 bases left in between. CDR3 nucleotides: TGCAGCGTTGAAGTCTTCGACAGGCCGGGCTACACCTTC. This translates into CSVEVFDRPGYTF.

V and J are TRBV5-1 and TRBJ1-1, with D tentatively TRBD1 (5 bases). CDR3 size: 16 residues. The germline V and J ends were trimmed by 6 bases and 4 bases, with 22 bases remaining between them. CDR1 is SGHRS, CDR2 YFSETQ, per germline. CDR3 bases: TGCGCCAGCAAACCAAATCTCGGCAGGGTGGGCACTGAAGCTTTCTTT. It specifies CASKPNLGRVGTEAFF.

The chain uses TRBV7-2 and TRBJ2-5; no clear D gene. The germline CDR1 and CDR2 sequences are SGHTA and FQGNSA. CDR3 length equals 14 residues. Trimming took 1 base from V and 5 from J, leaving 11 bases between them. The CDR3 loop reads CASSLVLGYETQYF. In nucleotides, the CDR3 is TGTGCCAGCAGCTTAGTGCTGGGTTATGAGACCCAGTACTTC.

The CDR3 nucleotides read TGTGCCAGCAGAGGGTTAAACACTGAAGCTTTCTTT. This gives the protein CASRGLNTEAFF. This chain links TRBV9 with TRBJ1-1; no definite D call. The V end was cut by 5 bases, the J end by 2 bases, with 7 bases between. The germline V gene encodes CDR1 SGDLS and CDR2 YYNGEE. This CDR3 region has 12 residues.